This T cell receptor (beta chain) was found in a study of technical replicates of blood from a handful of donors. The CDR3 runs to 12 residues. The V end lost 3 bases, the J end lost 8 bases, and 10 bases lay between the germline ends. CDR1 is SGHAT, CDR2 FQNNGV, per germline. Generated by immunoSEQ multiplex PCR, the TCRdb table keeps only in-frame clones and is missing some. This table has roughly 60,000 clones, approximately 86% appearing once. The sequencing sample was made of PBMCs. The clonotype comes from a human donor in good health. Some clones in this sample may be carry-over from other donors' samples. This sequence joins TRBV11-2 and TRBJ1-1; no firm D call. The CDR3 DNA reads TGTGCCAGCAGCTTCAGTAGCAGCGAAGCTTTCTTT. Protein sequence: CASSFSSSEAFF.